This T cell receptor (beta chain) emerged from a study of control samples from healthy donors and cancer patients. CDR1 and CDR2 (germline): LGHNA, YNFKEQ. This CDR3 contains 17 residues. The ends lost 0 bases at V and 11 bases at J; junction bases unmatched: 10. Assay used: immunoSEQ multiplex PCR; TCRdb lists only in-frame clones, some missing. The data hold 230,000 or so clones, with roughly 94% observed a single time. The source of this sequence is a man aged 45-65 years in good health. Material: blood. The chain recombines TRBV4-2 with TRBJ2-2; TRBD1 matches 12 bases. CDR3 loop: CASSQDPGGQGAGELFF. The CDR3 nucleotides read TGTGCCAGCAGCCAAGATCCTGGGGGACAGGGGGCAGGAGAGCTGTTTTTT.